These T cell receptor beta chains were read from a single sample in a study of vaccination effects on CD4 cells after COVID-19. Antigen specificity for these receptors is unknown. Data came from immunoSEQ multiplex PCR; TCRdb stores just in-frame clones and leaves some out. The data contain more than 60,000 clones, roughly 74% of them singletons. The source was CD4+ T cells from PBMCs cultured without peptide, collected after COVID-19 vaccination. The receptors originated from a human donor who received a COVID-19 vaccine. Both conserved end residues are part of each CDR3. D genes are given only for firm matches. Expanded clones get a size class; other rows say once, few or many, or leave the size out.

cdr3_length	j_call	d_call	v_call	clone_size	cdr3_aa	cdr3_nt
14	TRBJ1-1	.	TRBV9	.	CASSVDLGVGEAFF	TGTGCCAGCAGCGTAGATTTGGGTGTGGGTGAAGCTTTCTTT
14	TRBJ1-5	.	TRBV6-1	.	CASSEQYSNQPQHF	TGTGCCAGCAGTGAACAGTATAGCAATCAGCCCCAGCATTTT
15	TRBJ2-2	TRBD2	TRBV19	.	CASKGLAGRTGELFF	TGTGCCAGTAAAGGGCTAGCGGGTCGCACCGGGGAGCTGTTTTTT
19	TRBJ2-1	TRBD2	TRBV7-3	.	CASSLRYGGGEDSYNEQFF	TGTGCCAGCAGCTTAAGATACGGCGGGGGAGAGGACTCCTACAATGAGCAGTTCTTC
14	TRBJ1-2	.	TRBV11-2	.	CASSLTAGSYGYTF	TGTGCCAGCAGCTTAACTGCCGGCAGCTATGGCTACACCTTC
15	TRBJ1-1	.	TRBV7-3	.	CASSLGAGGNTEAFF	TGTGCCAGCAGCTTAGGGGCGGGCGGGAACACTGAAGCTTTCTTT
13	TRBJ2-6	.	TRBV5-6	.	CASSLEGANVLTF	TGTGCCAGCAGCTTGGAAGGGGCCAACGTCCTGACTTTC
16	TRBJ1-1	.	TRBV6-1	.	CASSAPTGREGTEAFF	TGTGCCAGCAGTGCCCCTACAGGGCGTGAAGGGACTGAAGCTTTCTTT
15	TRBJ1-1	.	TRBV2	.	CASSELGPMNTEAFF	TGTGCCAGCAGTGAATTGGGCCCTATGAACACTGAAGCTTTCTTT
16	TRBJ1-5	TRBD1	TRBV7-2	few	CASSHPKDRGNQPQHF	TGTGCCAGCAGTCACCCGAAGGACAGGGGCAATCAGCCCCAGCATTTT
18	TRBJ2-3	TRBD2	TRBV5-1	.	CASSLGLAGGLRTDTQYF	TGCGCCAGCAGCTTGGGACTAGCGGGGGGCCTCCGCACAGATACGCAGTATTTT
15	TRBJ2-5	TRBD1	TRBV2	.	CASRTGTGGRETQYF	TGTGCCAGCAGAACCGGGACAGGGGGAAGGGAGACCCAGTACTTC
14	TRBJ1-2	.	TRBV6-5	once	CASRAGPNNYGYTF	TGTGCCAGCAGGGCGGGACCTAATAACTATGGCTACACCTTC
13	TRBJ1-2	TRBD1	TRBV19	.	CASSIRQGGSYTF	TGTGCCAGTAGTATCCGACAGGGGGGAAGCTACACCTTC
12	TRBJ1-2	.	TRBV29-1	.	CSVEGLPGGYTF	TGCAGCGTTGAAGGACTGCCTGGTGGCTACACCTTC
15	TRBJ1-4	.	TRBV15	.	CATSRQTLTNEKLFF	TGTGCCACCAGCAGACAGACATTGACTAATGAAAAACTGTTTTTT
11	TRBJ2-5	.	TRBV24-1	.	CATAYQETQYF	TGTGCCACCGCATACCAAGAGACCCAGTACTTC
14	TRBJ1-2	.	TRBV6-4	few	CASSAQPQGPGYTF	TGTGCCAGCAGTGCACAACCTCAGGGGCCCGGCTACACCTTC
16	TRBJ2-5	.	TRBV21-1	.	CASSNYRDRGGETQYF	TGTGCCAGCAGCAACTACCGGGACAGGGGGGGAGAGACCCAGTACTTC
12	TRBJ1-5	.	TRBV12-5	.	CASGLDIEPQHF	TGTGCTAGTGGTTTGGACATCGAGCCCCAGCATTTT
16	TRBJ2-2	TRBD2	TRBV7-3	.	CASSLIAGGNTGELFF	TGTGCCAGCAGCCTGATAGCGGGGGGAAACACCGGGGAGCTGTTTTTT
17	TRBJ2-3	TRBD2	TRBV3-1/TRBV3-2	few	CASSQGLAGGHGDTQYF	TGTGCCAGCAGCCAAGGACTAGCGGGGGGGCATGGAGATACGCAGTATTTT
16	TRBJ1-2	TRBD1	TRBV14	.	CASSQEDREVGFGYTF	TGTGCCAGCAGCCAAGAGGACAGGGAAGTTGGGTTCGGCTACACCTTC
14	TRBJ2-6	.	TRBV19	.	CASSVPSGANVLTF	TGTGCCAGTAGTGTCCCCTCTGGGGCCAACGTCCTGACTTTC
13	TRBJ1-1	.	TRBV2	.	CASSADRNTEAFF	TGTGCCAGCAGCGCAGACAGGAACACTGAAGCTTTCTTT
14	TRBJ2-2	.	TRBV19	few	CASSMAGWTGELFF	TGTGCCAGTAGTATGGCAGGGTGGACCGGGGAGCTGTTTTTT
15	TRBJ2-2	.	TRBV3-1/TRBV3-2	.	CASSQTGLNTGELFF	TGTGCCAGCAGCCAAACGGGGTTAAACACCGGGGAGCTGTTTTTT
15	TRBJ1-2	TRBD1	TRBV5-1	.	CASSLYQGELSGYTF	TGCGCCAGCAGCTTGTATCAGGGGGAACTCTCTGGCTACACCTTC
11	TRBJ1-5	.	TRBV28	.	CASSYNQPQHF	TGTGCCAGCAGTTATAATCAGCCCCAGCATTTT
13	TRBJ1-2	TRBD1	TRBV5-1	few	CASSLGTGGGYTF	TGCGCCAGCAGCTTGGGGACAGGGGGCGGCTACACCTTC